What follows are 10 T cell receptor beta chains derived from one specimen sequenced in a study of blood T cells in healthy people across ages. Together with a sample-barcoded 5' primer, a J-beta primer mix was included in a second PCR lasting about 6 to 11 cycles. TCRdb called the 5' RACE reads again in MiXCR, with one record for every CDR3 protein. The table has around 1,000,000 distinct CDR3 sequences, almost 25% seen once. The data also belong to a second study, concerning T cells of mothers and their children.

The source material was blood. These receptors all come from a girl between 2 and 10 years old in good health.

This clonotype has only a few counts. The V call is TRBV6-2 or TRBV6-3, the J call TRBJ2-7; D is possibly TRBD1 (5 bases). This CDR3 spans 13 amino acids. Germline CDR1 and CDR2: MNHEY and SVGEGT. Between the trimmed V and J ends, which lost 5 bases and 2 bases, there was a span of 10 bases. CDR3 coding DNA: TGTGCCAGCAGTAACGACAGCCCCTACGAGCAGTACTTC. This gives the protein CASSNDSPYEQYF.

The chain links TRBV7-9 to TRBJ2-1; unclear D gene. Germline values: CDR1 SEHNR, CDR2 FQNEAQ (reference sequence). There are 12 residues in the CDR3. With 2 bases removed from V and 8 bases from J, the gap between germline ends came to 7 bases. CDR3 sequence reads: CASSLKFDEQFF. In DNA, the CDR3 is TGTGCCAGCAGCTTAAAATTCGATGAGCAGTTCTTC. The variable domain in full, completed from reference TRBV7-9 and TRBJ2-1, reads DTGVSQNPRHKITKRGQNVTFRCDPISEHNRLYWYRQTLGQGPEFLTYFQNEAQLEKSRLLSDRFSAERPKGSFSTLEIQRTEQGDSAMYLCASSLKFDEQFFGPGTRLTVL.

This clonotype was recorded a few times. The chain carries TRBV5-1 and TRBJ2-6; 7 positions agree with TRBD2. The CDR3 has 18 residues. With 0 bases clipped from V and 2 bases from J, the junction kept 8 bases outside the gene matches. Germline V lookup: CDR1 SGHRS, CDR2 YFSETQ. DNA of the CDR3: TGCGCCAGCAGCTTGGGGGAGGGGTTCCTAACTGGGGCCAACGTCCTGACTTTC. It codes for CASSLGEGFLTGANVLTF.

V and J are TRBV28 and TRBJ2-1; D gene uncertain. The J call may be faulty, since TRBJ2-7 better matches the DNA end. CDR1 and CDR2 (germline): MDHEN, SYDVKM. The CDR3 extends over 15 amino acids. The DNA of the CDR3 is TGTGCCAGCAGTTTAGCGGTTACGAGCTCCTACGAGCAGTACTTC. It specifies CASSLAVTSSYEQYF.

This clonotype was observed a handful of times. The CDR3 DNA reads as TGTGCCACCAGCAGAGATATCGGAGGGGTTGATCAGCCCCAGCATTTT. Its protein product is CATSRDIGGVDQPQHF. The chain joins TRBV15 to TRBJ1-5; possible D gene TRBD1, 5 bases. Germline loops: CDR1 LNHNV, CDR2 YYDKDF (reference sequence). Between the trimmed V and J ends, which lost 0 bases and 5 bases, there was a span of 14 bases. The length of the CDR3 is 16 residues.

The chain joins TRBV24-1 to TRBJ1-2, with unresolved D. The CDR3 spans 14 residues. V was pared by 3 bases and J by 4 bases, with 11 bases between. Germline CDR1 is KGHDR and CDR2 is SFDVKD. In nucleotides, the CDR3 is TGTGCCACCAGTGATCAGACGGCTCCCTATGGCTACACCTTC. Translation: CATSDQTAPYGYTF.

This clonotype came up a few times. The chain combines TRBV10-1 with TRBJ2-5, with D unresolved. The CDR3 is made up of 14 amino acids. Germline CDR1 and CDR2: WNHNN and SYGVQD (reference sequence). Between the trimmed V and J ends, which lost 0 bases and 4 bases, there was a span of 9 bases. CDR3 bases: TGCGCCAGCAGTGAGTCGACCTTAGCAGAGACCCAGTACTTC. The encoded protein is CASSESTLAETQYF.

This clonotype was counted between two and nine times. The rearrangement joins TRBV12-3 or TRBV12-4 to TRBJ1-6, with 7 bases lining up with TRBD1. The junction had 7 bases not matched to a gene; V was cut back by 6 bases and J by 14 bases. The CDR3 has 12 residues. The CDR3: CASSPQGSALHF. CDR3 sequence (DNA): TGTGCCAGCAGCCCACAGGGGTCGGCCCTCCACTTT.

This clonotype has only a few counts. The V and J genes are TRBV3-1 and TRBJ2-1, with no clear D. V was shortened by 2 bases and J by 3 bases, with 5 bases between the two germline ends. The CDR3 sequence is 13 residues long. Germline V gene lookup returns CDR1 LGHDT and CDR2 YNNKEL (reference sequence). The CDR3: CASSQTDYNEQFF. In DNA form, the CDR3 reads TGTGCCAGCAGCCAAACAGACTACAATGAGCAGTTCTTC.

The rearrangement joins TRBV7-2 to TRBJ2-1; 10 positions match TRBD2. The end of the DNA fits TRBJ2-5 better, so the J call may be wrong. Germline V gene data show CDR1 as SGHTA and CDR2 as FQGNSA. The length of the CDR3 is 15 residues. CDR3 in amino acids: CASSLEGGLAGAQYF. The CDR3 nucleotides read TGTGCCAGCAGCTTAGAGGGGGGCCTAGCGGGGGCCCAGTACTTC.